This TCR beta chain was profiled in a study of control samples from healthy donors and cancer patients. The CDR3 extends over 14 amino acids. V was cut by 3 bases and J by 8 bases, with 13 bases left in between. Germline CDR1 and CDR2: MDHEN and SYDVKM. Clones were read by immunoSEQ multiplex PCR, and TCRdb kept only the in-frame ones, dropping some. The table has about 190,000 clones, over 80% seen once. The chain recombines TRBV28 with TRBJ1-4, with D unresolved. The TCR was taken from a man younger than 45 in good health. Sequenced input: blood. The CDR3 spells CASSFPPGSEKLFF. The CDR3, as DNA: TGTGCCAGCAGTTTCCCACCCGGGAGCGAAAAACTGTTTTTT.